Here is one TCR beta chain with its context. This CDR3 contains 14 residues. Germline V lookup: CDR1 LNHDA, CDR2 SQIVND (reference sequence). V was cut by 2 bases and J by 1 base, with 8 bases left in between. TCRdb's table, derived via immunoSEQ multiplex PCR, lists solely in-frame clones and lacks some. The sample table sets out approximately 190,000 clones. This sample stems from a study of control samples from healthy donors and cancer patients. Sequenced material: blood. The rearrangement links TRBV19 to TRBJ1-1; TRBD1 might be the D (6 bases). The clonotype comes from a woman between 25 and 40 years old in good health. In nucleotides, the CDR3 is TGTGCCAGTAGTATAAGCAGGGGGAACACTGAAGCTTTCTTT. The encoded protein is CASSISRGNTEAFF.